Below are 14 T cell receptor beta chains sequenced from a single sample in a study of T cell changes during pregnancy in multiple sclerosis. Assay used: immunoSEQ multiplex PCR; TCRdb lists only in-frame clones, some missing. The sample shows some 52,000 clones, over 85% of them seen only once. The sample here was CD4+ T cells from peripheral blood mononuclear cells, taken before pregnancy. The receptor source for this set is a female donor with multiple sclerosis, enrolled in a pregnancy study.

This clone came up a few times. The chain is built from TRBV7-3 and TRBJ2-3; 7 bases map to TRBD2. This CDR3 region has 15 residues. Looked up from germline, CDR1 is SGHTA and CDR2 is FQGTGA. Trimming took 1 base from V and 3 from J; bases not matched to a gene: 4. CDR3 protein: CASSLSGRVTDTQYF. In DNA form, the CDR3 reads TGTGCCAGCAGCTTAAGTGGGAGGGTAACAGATACGCAGTATTTT.

The genes are TRBV5-1 and TRBJ1-1; the match to TRBD1 covers 10 bases. CDR3 length equals 17 residues. In germline, CDR1 is SGHRS, CDR2 YFSETQ. V shed 1 base and J 1 base; nucleotides not matched to a gene: 7. DNA of the CDR3: TGCGCCAGCAGCTTGACCGGGACAGGGGTTTCGAACACTGAAGCTTTCTTT. Protein sequence: CASSLTGTGVSNTEAFF. Filled out from reference TRBV5-1 and TRBJ1-1, the complete variable domain reads KAGVTQTPRYLIKTRGQQVTLSCSPISGHRSVSWYQQTPGQGLQFLFEYFSETQRNKGNFPGRFSGRQFSNSRSEMNVSTLELGDSALYLCASSLTGTGVSNTEAFFGQGTRLTVV.

This clone was counted only a few times. CDR3 loop: CASSFPLAEAFF. DNA of the CDR3: TGTGCCAGCAGCTTCCCCCTTGCTGAAGCTTTCTTT. The chain joins TRBV7-9 to TRBJ1-1; no reliable D call. This CDR3 has 12 amino acids. In germline, CDR1 is SEHNR, CDR2 FQNEAQ (reference sequence). V lost 3 bases and J 6 bases, leaving 8 bases between the germline ends.

The J gene is TRBJ2-7, the V gene TRBV12-5; D unresolved. The germline CDR1 and CDR2 sequences are LGHNT and FRNRAP. The V end lost 6 bases, the J end lost 3 bases, and 6 bases lay between the germline ends. This CDR3 contains 11 residues. The CDR3 sequence is CASGLLYEQYF. The CDR3 coding sequence is TGTGCTAGTGGACTCCTCTACGAGCAGTACTTC.

The V and J genes are TRBV19 and TRBJ2-2, with D perhaps TRBD1 (5 bases). The V end lost 6 bases, the J end lost 8 bases, and 16 bases lay between the germline ends. In germline, CDR1 is LNHDA, CDR2 SQIVND (reference sequence). This CDR3 contains 14 residues. As DNA, the CDR3 is TGTGCCAGTAGAAGCCAGGGCCCTACTGGGGAGCTGTTTTTT. Its translation is CASRSQGPTGELFF.

This chain joins TRBV12-2 and TRBJ1-1; TRBD1, the D gene given by the table, was not confirmed from the DNA. TRBV12-2 is an annotated pseudogene. CDR3 length: 12 amino acids. The CDR3 sequence: CASRPRGTGAHF. CDR3 DNA: TGTGCAAGTCGCCCAAGGGGGACAGGGGCCCACTTT.

The chain uses TRBV5-6 and TRBJ2-3, with D possibly matching TRBD1 (6 bases). The CDR3 extends over 16 amino acids. The germline V gene has CDR1 SGHDT and CDR2 YYEEEE. The ends were cut back, 0 bases at V and 0 bases at J, with 11 bases in the middle. Written as DNA, the CDR3 is TGTGCCAGCAGCTTGGCCTGGGGGCTCAGCACAGATACGCAGTATTTT. Translating it yields CASSLAWGLSTDTQYF.

The chain has TRBV2 and TRBJ1-2; D possibly corresponds to TRBD1 (5 bases). Trimming took 10 bases from V and 2 from J, leaving 20 bases between them. The CDR3 covers 15 residues. Per germline, CDR1 SNHLY and CDR2 FYNNEI. CDR3 DNA sequence: TGTGCCACCCCTTGGCAGGGAGGGAGAAACTATGGCTACACCTTC. Translation gives CATPWQGGRNYGYTF.

Here the CDR3 DNA reads TGTGCCAGCAGTTACTCGGGAGGGGGTAGTAACACTGAAGCTTTCTTT. As protein: CASSYSGGGSNTEAFF. The chain is built from TRBV6-6 and TRBJ1-1; possibly TRBD1 for D (6 bases). Germline CDR1 and CDR2: MNHNY and SVGAGI (reference sequence). V lost 0 bases to trimming and J lost 2 bases, with 13 bases between them. The CDR3 has 16 amino acids.

The chain uses TRBV6-1 and TRBJ2-7; TRBD2 might be the D (6 bases). Trimming removed 4 bases at V and 7 bases at J, with 17 bases between. The CDR3 extends over 14 amino acids. Germline CDR1 reads MNHNS; CDR2 reads SASEGT. The CDR3 DNA reads TGTGCCAGCAGTGGGGGAGTTATAAGCGGGGAGCAGTACTTC. Its translation is CASSGGVISGEQYF.

The chain has TRBV5-5 and TRBJ2-7, with 9 bases lining up with TRBD2. The CDR3 extends over 15 amino acids. The V and J ends lost 0 bases and 6 bases, in that order; junction bases with no gene match: 7. Germline V gives CDR1 SGHKS, CDR2 YYEKEE (reference sequence). The CDR3 loop is CASSLVPSGRLEQYF. The CDR3 nucleotides are TGTGCCAGCAGCTTGGTACCAAGCGGGAGGCTCGAGCAGTACTTC.

The genes are TRBV5-5 and TRBJ1-3; unclear D gene. V was pared by 4 bases and J by 4 bases, with 9 bases between. Germline V gene data show CDR1 as SGHKS and CDR2 as YYEKEE (reference sequence). This CDR3 region has 13 residues. Here the CDR3 DNA reads TGTGCCAGCAGCGCGGGTCCAGGAAACACCATATATTTT. Its translation is CASSAGPGNTIYF.

The rearrangement links TRBV6-1 to TRBJ1-6, with a possible D match to TRBD1 (6 bases). Germline V lookup: CDR1 MNHNS, CDR2 SASEGT. The CDR3 totals 14 residues. V lost 4 bases to trimming and J lost 6 bases, with 10 bases between them. The CDR3 sequence is CASSGAGVNSPLHF. CDR3 DNA sequence: TGTGCCAGCAGTGGGGCAGGGGTTAATTCACCCCTCCACTTT.

The chain uses TRBV6-5 and TRBJ2-3, with D possibly being TRBD1 (5 bases). Trimming pared 5 bases from V and 2 bases from J, leaving 11 bases between. CDR3 length equals 14 residues. Germline V gene sequence: CDR1 MNHEY, CDR2 SVGAGI. CDR3 sequence (DNA): TGTGCCAGCAGTCCCAGACAGTACACAGATACGCAGTATTTT. Its translation is CASSPRQYTDTQYF.